These 30 T cell receptor beta chains share one sample of origin, sequenced in a study of beta chain features in type 1 diabetes. Since all of the isolated RNA was reverse transcribed, expressed TCRB transcripts were what got sequenced. The table came from immunoSEQ multiplex PCR; TCRdb's copy has only in-frame clones and leaves some out. The sample holds 250,000 to 300,000 clones, under 8.5% seen once. Sequenced: central memory CD4+ T cells from blood. These TCRs come from a young woman in good health.

The V gene is TRBV7-2, the J gene TRBJ1-1; D perhaps matches TRBD1 (6 bases). V lost 7 bases and J lost 12, with 21 bases in between. Germline-derived CDR1 and CDR2 are SGHTA and FQGNSA. The CDR3 is 13 amino acids. CDR3 DNA: TGTGCCAGCACCGATGTGGGGGGGCTATCGACTTTCTTT. It is translated as CASTDVGGLSTFF.

This sequence joins TRBV15 and TRBJ2-7, with TRBD2 matching 10 bases. Per the germline V gene, CDR1 is LNHNV and CDR2 is YYDKDF (reference sequence). The CDR3 totals 17 residues. The ends lost 0 bases at V and 1 base at J; junction bases unmatched: 6. CDR3 amino acids: CATSRDLTSGESYEQYV. The CDR3 DNA follows: TGTGCCACCAGCAGAGATTTAACTAGCGGGGAATCCTACGAGCAGTACGTC.

The rearrangement links TRBV28 to TRBJ2-2; tentative D call: TRBD1 (6 bases). Per germline, CDR1 MDHEN and CDR2 SYDVKM. The V and J ends lost 2 bases and 7 bases respectively, with 17 bases between them. The CDR3 totals 16 residues. DNA of the CDR3: TGTGCCAGCAGTTTAAGAGGACAGACCAAATTCGGGGAGCTGTTTTTT. Its protein is CASSLRGQTKFGELFF.

This clone has a count of ten or more. This chain connects TRBV7-2 to TRBJ2-3, with TRBD1 as a possible D gene (7 bases). Per the germline V gene, CDR1 is SGHTA and CDR2 is FQGNSA. Trimming stripped 5 bases from V and 2 bases from J, with 17 bases between. The CDR3 length is 16 residues. The CDR3 DNA sequence: TGTGCCAGCAGCGGGCAGGGGGGCTTTTCCACAGATACGCAGTATTTT. This codes for CASSGQGGFSTDTQYF.

This chain's CDR3 is CAWSSVGDTQYF. The CDR3 bases are TGTGCCTGGAGTTCGGTGGGAGATACGCAGTATTTT. The chain uses TRBV30 and TRBJ2-3; D not resolved. V lost 2 bases, J lost 5 bases, and 8 bases lay in between. Germline V gene sequence: CDR1 GTSNPN, CDR2 SVGIG (reference sequence). This CDR3 region has 12 residues.

The chain carries TRBV4-2 and TRBJ1-6; a weak D match, TRBD1 (5 bases). V lost 1 base, J lost 9 bases, and 13 bases lay in between. This CDR3 region has 15 residues. Germline V gene sequence: CDR1 LGHNA, CDR2 YNFKEQ. CDR3 sequence: CASSQAPAGASPLHF. The CDR3 DNA sequence: TGTGCCAGCAGCCAAGCTCCAGCCGGGGCTTCACCCCTCCACTTT.

The genes are TRBV6-5 and TRBJ1-6, with TRBD1 as a possible D gene (5 bases). The V end lost 0 bases, the J end lost 5 bases, and 11 bases lay between the germline ends. The CDR3 is made up of 16 amino acids. Germline CDR1 is MNHEY and CDR2 is SVGAGI. The CDR3 reads CASSYSAGLNNSPLHF. CDR3 nucleotides: TGTGCCAGCAGTTACTCCGCAGGGTTAAATAATTCACCCCTCCACTTT.

The V call is TRBV25-1, the J call TRBJ1-2; D uncertain. Deletions cut 10 bases from V and 0 bases from J, with 9 bases between. Per germline, CDR1 MGHDK and CDR2 SYGVNS. The CDR3 is made up of 12 amino acids. The CDR3 bases are TGTGCCAACGACGGTGCTAACTATGGCTACACCTTC. This translates into CANDGANYGYTF.

The V call is TRBV7-2, the J call TRBJ2-4, with TRBD1 identical over 7 bases. V trimming: 5 bases; J trimming: 4 bases; junction bases outside the gene matches: 5. Germline V gives CDR1 SGHTA, CDR2 FQGNSA. The CDR3 loop spans 14 amino acids. The CDR3 is CASSGTAVKNIQYF. The CDR3 DNA reads as TGTGCCAGCAGCGGGACAGCCGTAAAAAACATTCAGTACTTC.

This clone has a handful of counts. V and J are TRBV7-2 and TRBJ2-3; the D gene is possibly TRBD2 (5 bases). CDR1 and CDR2 (germline): SGHTA, FQGNSA. V was trimmed by 3 bases and J by 4 bases, leaving 8 bases between them. The CDR3 is made up of 13 amino acids. CDR3 sequence: CASSFRRADTQYF. CDR3 in DNA: TGTGCCAGCAGCTTTAGGCGGGCAGATACGCAGTATTTT.

This sequence joins TRBV6-1 and TRBJ2-7; D unclear. CDR1 and CDR2 from the germline V gene are MNHNS and SASEGT. The CDR3 loop spans 13 amino acids. V was cut by 2 bases and J by 5 bases, with 10 bases left in between. The CDR3: CASSETRHHEQYV. In DNA form, the CDR3 reads TGTGCCAGCAGTGAAACCCGTCACCACGAGCAGTACGTC.

V usage is TRBV14 and J usage is TRBJ1-2; D possibly corresponds to TRBD1 (5 bases). There are 12 residues in the CDR3. The V gene's germline CDR1 is SGHDN and CDR2 FVKESK. V was trimmed by 4 bases and J by 7 bases, leaving 10 bases between them. CDR3 DNA: TGTGCCAGCAGCCGACAGACTACTGGCTACACCTTC. As protein: CASSRQTTGYTF.

This rearrangement joins TRBV5-4 to TRBJ2-5; TRBD1 agrees at 7 bases. The germline V gene encodes CDR1 SGHNT and CDR2 YYREEE (reference sequence). CDR3 length: 13 amino acids. With 4 bases clipped from V and 3 bases from J, the junction kept 3 bases outside the gene matches. The CDR3: CASSRDRKETQYF. The CDR3 DNA follows: TGTGCCAGCAGCAGGGACAGAAAAGAGACCCAGTACTTC.

The CDR3 spells CASSRGQATAKNIQYF. CDR3 DNA: TGTGCCAGCAGCAGGGGACAGGCGACAGCCAAAAACATTCAGTACTTC. V is TRBV7-9 and J is TRBJ2-4; 8 nucleotides line up with TRBD1. The V segment lost 5 bases and the J segment 0 bases; nucleotides outside the gene matches: 6. Per the germline V gene, CDR1 is SEHNR and CDR2 is FQNEAQ (reference sequence). There are 16 residues in the CDR3.

The V call is TRBV30, the J call TRBJ2-1; TRBD2 matches at 8 bases. J was trimmed by 4 bases and V by 3 bases; bases with no gene match: 8. This CDR3 has 15 amino acids. Germline V gene sequence: CDR1 GTSNPN, CDR2 SVGIG (reference sequence). The CDR3 here is CAWRELSGSYNEQFF. In nucleotides, the CDR3 is TGTGCCTGGAGGGAACTAAGCGGGAGTTACAATGAGCAGTTCTTC.

This rearrangement joins TRBV19 to TRBJ1-2; unclear D gene. Trimming took 5 bases from V and 1 from J, leaving 20 bases between them. The length of the CDR3 is 17 residues. The germline gives CDR1 LNHDA, CDR2 SQIVND (reference sequence). The CDR3 nucleotides read TGTGCCAGTAGTTCCGAAAGCCTCAACCTATTTAACTATGGCTACACCTTC. Residues: CASSSESLNLFNYGYTF.

In the case of this clone: This CDR3 is also generated by other DNA sequences in the sample. The chain is built from TRBV12-5 and TRBJ2-7; TRBD1 matches at 8 bases. The trim removed 6 bases at V and 3 bases at J, leaving 13 bases unmatched. The CDR3 has 16 residues. Germline CDR1 and CDR2: LGHNT and FRNRAP. CDR3 amino acids: CASGFLYAGTGYEQYV. DNA for the CDR3: TGTGCTAGTGGGTTCCTTTACGCCGGGACAGGCTACGAGCAGTACGTC.

This clone was seen a handful of times. The rearrangement links TRBV12-5 to TRBJ2-5, with 7 bases identical to TRBD1. J was trimmed by 0 bases and V by 4 bases; bases with no gene match: 8. CDR1 and CDR2 (germline): LGHNT, FRNRAP. CDR3 size: 16 residues. CDR3 nucleotides: TGTGCTAGTGGTTCAGGGGGTGCCCTCTACCAAGAGACCCAGTACTTC. It yields the protein CASGSGGALYQETQYF.

This clone turned up a few times. V usage is TRBV2 and J usage is TRBJ2-6; 8 nucleotides align to TRBD1. Germline V lookup: CDR1 SNHLY, CDR2 FYNNEI. The ends lost 5 bases at V and 4 bases at J; junction bases unmatched: 4. This CDR3 is built from 15 residues. CDR3 sequence (DNA): TGTGCCAGCAGTCGACAGGGGTTGGGGGCCAACGTCCTGACTTTC. This encodes CASSRQGLGANVLTF.

In this sample, this clone turned up many times. This chain joins TRBV7-2 and TRBJ2-1, with a possible D match to TRBD1 (5 bases). This CDR3 comprises 11 residues. V was shortened by 6 bases and J by 13 bases, with 13 bases between the two germline ends. Germline V gene lookup returns CDR1 SGHTA and CDR2 FQGNSA. The chain's CDR3 is CASSFDRRQFF. DNA of the CDR3: TGTGCCAGCAGTTTCGACAGACGACAGTTCTTC.

This clone showed up just a few times. The chain uses TRBV7-2 and TRBJ2-3, with D hard to call. Germline V CDR1 and CDR2: SGHTA, FQGNSA. Trimming left V 5 bases short and J 6 bases short, with 9 bases between. The CDR3 contains 12 residues. The CDR3 here is CASSHFGDTQYF. In DNA, the CDR3 is TGTGCCAGCAGCCATTTCGGGGATACGCAGTATTTT.

The chain combines TRBV18 with TRBJ2-5; tentative D call: TRBD2 (5 bases). There are 15 residues in the CDR3. Germline CDR1 is KGHSH and CDR2 is LQKENI. V was cut by 0 bases and J by 4 bases, with 12 bases left in between. The CDR3 region is CASSPPGMSGETQYF. In DNA form, the CDR3 reads TGTGCCAGCTCACCACCCGGGATGTCCGGAGAGACCCAGTACTTC. The whole variable domain, filled in from reference TRBV18 and TRBJ2-5, reads NAGVMQNPRHLVRRRGQEARLRCSPMKGHSHVYWYRQLPEEGLKFMVYLQKENIIDESGMPKERFSAEFPKEGPSILRIQQVVRGDSAAYFCASSPPGMSGETQYFGPGTRLLVL.

The rearrangement uses TRBV7-8 and TRBJ2-1; 9 bases map to TRBD1. Germline V lookup: CDR1 SGHVS, CDR2 FQNEAQ. V was pared by 4 bases and J by 4 bases, with 8 bases of the junction left unmatched. The CDR3 is made up of 16 amino acids. CDR3 nucleotide sequence: TGTGCCAGCAGCTCTAGCCTGGGGACAGGGTACAATGAGCAGTTCTTC. It yields the protein CASSSSLGTGYNEQFF.

The sample holds a few counts of this clone. The J gene is TRBJ1-6, the V gene TRBV7-2; D is ambiguous. The germline CDR1 and CDR2 sequences are SGHTA and FQGNSA. Between the trimmed V and J ends, which lost 5 bases and 6 bases, there was a span of 8 bases. CDR3 length: 13 residues. The CDR3 DNA reads TGTGCCAGCAGCCAAGGACTTAATTCACCCCTCCACTTT. Protein: CASSQGLNSPLHF.

V usage is TRBV7-9 and J usage is TRBJ2-2; D gene uncertain. Trimming cost V 1 base and J 1 base, with 7 bases left between them. The length of the CDR3 is 15 residues. The germline V gene encodes CDR1 SEHNR and CDR2 FQNEAQ (reference sequence). CDR3 region: CASSLVSQNTGELFF. The CDR3 DNA reads TGTGCCAGCAGCTTAGTGAGTCAGAACACCGGGGAGCTGTTTTTT.

In this sample, this clone turned up many times. The V call is TRBV5-6, the J call TRBJ2-1; D is undetermined. The CDR3 runs to 12 residues. V was clipped by 1 base and J by 12 bases, with 11 bases between them. Germline CDR1 and CDR2: SGHDT and YYEEEE. CDR3 loop: CASSLPSLAQFF. The CDR3 DNA reads TGTGCCAGCAGCTTGCCCAGCCTGGCGCAGTTCTTC.

This rearrangement joins TRBV23-1 to TRBJ2-3; 9 nucleotides line up with TRBD1. TRBV23-1 qualifies as an ORF whose function is uncertain. CDR3 size: 16 residues. V lost 4 bases and J lost 2; bases outside the gene matches: 7. CDR3 nucleotide sequence: TGCGCCAGCAGTCTCTCGGACAGGGGAGTCACAGATACGCAGTATTTT. It is translated as CASSLSDRGVTDTQYF.

Only a few counts were recorded for this clone. The chain couples TRBV13 to TRBJ2-7; a weak D match, TRBD2 (7 bases). The germline V and J ends were trimmed by 5 bases and 0 bases, with 14 bases remaining between them. CDR3 length equals 15 residues. The germline CDR1 and CDR2 sequences are PRHDT and FYEKMQ (reference sequence). The DNA of the CDR3 is TGTGCCAGCAGCCCACGGGGGGCTAGCTCCTACGAGCAGTACTTC. Amino acids: CASSPRGASSYEQYF.

This clone is medium-sized by share. The gene calls are TRBV21-1 and TRBJ2-7. TRBV21-1 is reported as a pseudogene. The CDR3 has 13 amino acids. The CDR3 nucleotides are TGTGCCAGCCGCCTCGGGCCGTGCACGGAGCAGTACTTC. Translating it yields CASRLGPCTEQYF.

This chain links TRBV29-1 with TRBJ2-2; maybe TRBD2 (6 bases). The CDR3 is 14 amino acids. Trimming stripped 3 bases from V and 5 bases from J, with 13 bases between. CDR1 and CDR2 (germline): SQVTM, ANQGSEA. The CDR3 sequence: CSVEGGKRTGELFF. CDR3 bases: TGCAGCGTTGAGGGGGGAAAGAGGACCGGGGAGCTGTTTTTT.